This section outlines one T cell receptor (beta chain) sequence together with its context. Donors were healthy HIV-negative adults without recent acute infections or vaccinations. A split of CD4+ cells into CD45RA+ naive and CD45RA-negative memory subsets was performed. Some clones are missing from TCRdb's copy, which holds only in-frame ones; the method was immunoSEQ multiplex PCR. The sample consists of 1,500,000 or so clones, roughly 97% of them appearing once. The entry originates in a study of shared clonotypes between healthy human individuals. This CDR3 is built from 17 residues. CDR1 is SGDLS and CDR2 is YYNGEE in the germline V gene. V shed 0 bases and J shed 3 bases, with 16 bases lying between them.

Sequenced material: naive CD4+ T cells sorted from blood. Sample subset: CD45RA+ positively selected. The chain links TRBV9 to TRBJ1-3; weak D call: TRBD1 (6 bases). The source of this sequence is a man aged 30 to 39 in good health. The CDR3 reads CASSVAPLGGLGNTIYF. The CDR3 DNA sequence: TGTGCCAGCAGCGTAGCCCCCCTCGGGGGGCTTGGAAACACCATATATTTT.